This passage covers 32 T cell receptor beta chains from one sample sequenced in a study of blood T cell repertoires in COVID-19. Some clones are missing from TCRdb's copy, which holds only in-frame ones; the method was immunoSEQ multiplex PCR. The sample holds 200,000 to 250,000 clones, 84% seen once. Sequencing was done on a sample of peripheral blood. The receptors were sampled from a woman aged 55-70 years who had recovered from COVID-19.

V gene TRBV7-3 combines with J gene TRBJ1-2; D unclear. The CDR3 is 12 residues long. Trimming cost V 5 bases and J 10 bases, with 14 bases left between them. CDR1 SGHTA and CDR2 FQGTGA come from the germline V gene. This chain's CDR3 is CASSRRPGVYTF. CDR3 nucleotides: TGTGCCAGCAGCCGACGCCCGGGTGTCTACACCTTC.

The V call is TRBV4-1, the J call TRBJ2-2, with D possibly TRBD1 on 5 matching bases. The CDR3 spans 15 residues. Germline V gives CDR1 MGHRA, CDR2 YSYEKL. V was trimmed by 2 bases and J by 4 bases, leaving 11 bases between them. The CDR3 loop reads CASSQRQGGTGELFF. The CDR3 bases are TGCGCCAGCAGCCAACGGCAGGGCGGCACCGGGGAGCTGTTTTTT.

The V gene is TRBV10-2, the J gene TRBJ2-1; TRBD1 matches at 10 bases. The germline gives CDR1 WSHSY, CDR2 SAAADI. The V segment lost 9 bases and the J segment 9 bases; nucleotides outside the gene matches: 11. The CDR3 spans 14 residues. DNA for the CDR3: TGCGCCAGTGGGGGGGACAGGGGACCGGGTGAGCAGTTCTTC. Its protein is CASGGDRGPGEQFF.

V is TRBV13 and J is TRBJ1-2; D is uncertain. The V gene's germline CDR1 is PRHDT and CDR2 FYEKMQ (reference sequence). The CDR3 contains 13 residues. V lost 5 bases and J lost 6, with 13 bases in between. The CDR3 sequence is CASSPGLVDGYTF. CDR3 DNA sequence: TGTGCCAGCAGCCCCGGACTAGTTGATGGCTACACCTTC. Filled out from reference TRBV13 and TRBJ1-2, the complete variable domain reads AAGVIQSPRHLIKEKRETATLKCYPIPRHDTVYWYQQGPGQDPQFLISFYEKMQSDKGSIPDRFSAQQFSDYHSELNMSSLELGDSALYFCASSPGLVDGYTFGSGTRLTVV.

The CDR3 spells CASSVGQGLTEAFF. As DNA, the CDR3 is TGTGCCAGCAGCGTAGGACAGGGGCTCACTGAAGCTTTCTTT. The gene calls are TRBV9 and TRBJ1-1, with 8 bases matching TRBD1. V lost 0 bases, J lost 4 bases, and 2 bases stayed unmatched. The length of the CDR3 is 14 residues. CDR1 and CDR2 from the germline V gene are SGDLS and YYNGEE.

The DNA for the CDR3 is TGTGCCAGCAGCTCCGGACTAGCGGTAGGAGATACGCAGTATTTT. Amino acid sequence: CASSSGLAVGDTQYF. The V gene is TRBV5-8, the J gene TRBJ2-3; 10 nucleotides line up with TRBD2. The CDR3 has 15 amino acids. Germline values: CDR1 SGHTS, CDR2 YDEGEE. V was pared by 3 bases and J by 5 bases, with 6 bases of the junction left unmatched.

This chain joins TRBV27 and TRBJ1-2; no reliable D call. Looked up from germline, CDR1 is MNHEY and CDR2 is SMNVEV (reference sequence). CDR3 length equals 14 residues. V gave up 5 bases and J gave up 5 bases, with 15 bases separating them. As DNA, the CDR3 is TGTGCCAGCAGTCCGGACCCGGGGTCATATGGCTACACCTTC. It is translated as CASSPDPGSYGYTF.

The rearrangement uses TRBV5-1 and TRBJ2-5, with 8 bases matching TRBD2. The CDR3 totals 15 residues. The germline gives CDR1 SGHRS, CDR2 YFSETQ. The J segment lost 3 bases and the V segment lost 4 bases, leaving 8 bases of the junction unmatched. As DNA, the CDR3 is TGCGCCAGCAGCGTAAGAGCGGGGGCCGAAGAGACCCAGTACTTC. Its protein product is CASSVRAGAEETQYF. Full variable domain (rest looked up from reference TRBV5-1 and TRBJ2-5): KAGVTQTPRYLIKTRGQQVTLSCSPISGHRSVSWYQQTPGQGLQFLFEYFSETQRNKGNFPGRFSGRQFSNSRSEMNVSTLELGDSALYLCASSVRAGAEETQYFGPGTRLLVL.

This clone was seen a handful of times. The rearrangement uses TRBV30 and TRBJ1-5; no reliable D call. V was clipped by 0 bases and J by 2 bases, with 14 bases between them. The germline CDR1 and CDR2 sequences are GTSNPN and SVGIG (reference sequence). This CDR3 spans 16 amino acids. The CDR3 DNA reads TGTGCCTGGAGTGTAAGAGGTTCCTTAGGCAATCAGCCCCAGCATTTT. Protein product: CAWSVRGSLGNQPQHF.

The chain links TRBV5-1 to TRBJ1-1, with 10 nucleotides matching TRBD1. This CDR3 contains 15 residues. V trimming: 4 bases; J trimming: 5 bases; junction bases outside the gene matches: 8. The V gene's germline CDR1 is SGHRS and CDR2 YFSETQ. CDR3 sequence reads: CASSPWDRGSTEAFF. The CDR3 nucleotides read TGCGCCAGCAGCCCGTGGGACAGGGGATCAACTGAAGCTTTCTTT.

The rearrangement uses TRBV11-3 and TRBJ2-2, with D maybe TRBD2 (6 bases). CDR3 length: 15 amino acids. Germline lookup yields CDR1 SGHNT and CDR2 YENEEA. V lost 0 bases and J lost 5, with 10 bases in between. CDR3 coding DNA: TGTGCCAGCAGCTTAGAGCGGGGTGGAACCGGGGAGCTGTTTTTT. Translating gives CASSLERGGTGELFF.

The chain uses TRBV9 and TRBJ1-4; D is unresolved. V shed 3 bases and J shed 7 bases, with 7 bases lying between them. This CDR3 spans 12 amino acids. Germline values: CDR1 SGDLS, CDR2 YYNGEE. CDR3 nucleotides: TGTGCCAGCAGCGCGAGCGGTGAAAAACTGTTTTTT. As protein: CASSASGEKLFF.

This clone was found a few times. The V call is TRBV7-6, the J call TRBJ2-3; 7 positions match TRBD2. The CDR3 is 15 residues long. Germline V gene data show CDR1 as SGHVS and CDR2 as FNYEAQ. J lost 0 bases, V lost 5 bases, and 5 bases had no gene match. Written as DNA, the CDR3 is TGTGCCAGCAGCCCAGGGAGGGTTAGCACAGATACGCAGTATTTT. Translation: CASSPGRVSTDTQYF.

The chain's CDR3 is CASSVPTGGNQPQHF. The CDR3 coding sequence is TGTGCCAGCAGTGTTCCAACAGGGGGGAACCAGCCCCAGCATTTT. The chain joins TRBV2 to TRBJ1-5, with 8 positions matching TRBD1. This CDR3 is built from 15 residues. The junction had 9 bases not matched to a gene; V was cut back by 4 bases and J by 7 bases. CDR1 and CDR2 (germline): SNHLY, FYNNEI.

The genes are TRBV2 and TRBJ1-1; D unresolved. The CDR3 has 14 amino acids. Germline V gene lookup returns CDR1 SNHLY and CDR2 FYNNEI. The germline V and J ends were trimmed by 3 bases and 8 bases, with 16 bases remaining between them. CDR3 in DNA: TGTGCCAGCAGTGAGTGGCGGACGACTACCGAAGCTTTCTTT. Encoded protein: CASSEWRTTTEAFF.

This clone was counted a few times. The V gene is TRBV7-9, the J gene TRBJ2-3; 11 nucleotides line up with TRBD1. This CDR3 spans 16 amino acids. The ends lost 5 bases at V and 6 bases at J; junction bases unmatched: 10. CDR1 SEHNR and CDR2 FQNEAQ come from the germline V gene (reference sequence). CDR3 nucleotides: TGTGCCAGCAGCCCACACCGGGACAGGGGGAGGGATACGCAGTATTTT. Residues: CASSPHRDRGRDTQYF.

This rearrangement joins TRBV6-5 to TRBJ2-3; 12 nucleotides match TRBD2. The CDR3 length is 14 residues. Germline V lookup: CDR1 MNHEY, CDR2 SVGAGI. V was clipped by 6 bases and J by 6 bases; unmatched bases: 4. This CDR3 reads CASRVTSGGDTQYF. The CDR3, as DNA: TGTGCCAGCAGGGTGACTAGCGGGGGCGATACGCAGTATTTT.

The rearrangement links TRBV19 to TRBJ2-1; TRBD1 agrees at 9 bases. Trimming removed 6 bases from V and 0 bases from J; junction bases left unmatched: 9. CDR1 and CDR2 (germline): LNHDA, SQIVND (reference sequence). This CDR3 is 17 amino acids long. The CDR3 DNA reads TGTGCCAGTAGCCACCGGGACAGGGCTCTCTCCTACAATGAGCAGTTCTTC. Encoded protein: CASSHRDRALSYNEQFF.

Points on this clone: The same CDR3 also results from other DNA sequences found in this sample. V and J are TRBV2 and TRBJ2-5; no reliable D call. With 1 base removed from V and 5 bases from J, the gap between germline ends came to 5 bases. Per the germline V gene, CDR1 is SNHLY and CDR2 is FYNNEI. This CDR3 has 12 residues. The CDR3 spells CASSEERETQYF. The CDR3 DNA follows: TGTGCCAGCAGTGAAGAGAGGGAGACCCAGTACTTC.

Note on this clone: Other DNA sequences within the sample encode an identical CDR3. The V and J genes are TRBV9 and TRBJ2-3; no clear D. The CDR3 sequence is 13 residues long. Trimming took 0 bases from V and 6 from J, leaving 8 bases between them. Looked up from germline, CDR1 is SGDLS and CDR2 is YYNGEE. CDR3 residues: CASSVGGGDTQYF. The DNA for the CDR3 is TGTGCCAGCAGCGTAGGAGGTGGGGATACGCAGTATTTT.

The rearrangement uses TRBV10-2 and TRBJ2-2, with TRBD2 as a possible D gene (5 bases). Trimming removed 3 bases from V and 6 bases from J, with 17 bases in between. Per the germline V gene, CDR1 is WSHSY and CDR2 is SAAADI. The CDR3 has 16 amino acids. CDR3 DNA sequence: TGCGCCAGCAGTGAAGGCCTCGGACTCGGTCCCGGGGAGCTGTTTTTT. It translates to CASSEGLGLGPGELFF.

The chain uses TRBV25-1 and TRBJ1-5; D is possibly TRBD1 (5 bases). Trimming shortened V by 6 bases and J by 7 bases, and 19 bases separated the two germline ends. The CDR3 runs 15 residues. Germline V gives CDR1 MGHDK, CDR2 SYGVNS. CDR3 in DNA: TGTGCCAGCAGGCCGATCCAGACAGTGGGACAGCCCCAGCATTTT. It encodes CASRPIQTVGQPQHF. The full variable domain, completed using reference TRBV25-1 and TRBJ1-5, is EADIYQTPRYLVIGTGKKITLECSQTMGHDKMYWYQQDPGMELHLIHYSYGVNSTEKGDLSSESTVSRIRTEHFPLTLESARPSHTSQYLCASRPIQTVGQPQHFGDGTRLSIL.

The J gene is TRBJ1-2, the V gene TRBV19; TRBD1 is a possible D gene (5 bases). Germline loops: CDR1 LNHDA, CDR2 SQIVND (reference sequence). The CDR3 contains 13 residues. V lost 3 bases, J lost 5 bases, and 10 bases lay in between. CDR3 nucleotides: TGTGCCAGTAGTATGTCGGAGGGGTATGGCTACACCTTC. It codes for CASSMSEGYGYTF.

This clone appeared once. CDR3 loop: CASSHPRDSSYNEQFF. The CDR3 bases are TGCGCCAGCAGCCACCCCCGGGACTCCTCCTACAATGAGCAGTTCTTC. The chain joins TRBV4-3 to TRBJ2-1; a possible D gene is TRBD2 (6 bases). This CDR3 comprises 16 residues. The V end lost 3 bases, the J end lost 0 bases, and 12 bases lay between the germline ends. CDR1 is LGHNA, CDR2 YSLEER, per germline.

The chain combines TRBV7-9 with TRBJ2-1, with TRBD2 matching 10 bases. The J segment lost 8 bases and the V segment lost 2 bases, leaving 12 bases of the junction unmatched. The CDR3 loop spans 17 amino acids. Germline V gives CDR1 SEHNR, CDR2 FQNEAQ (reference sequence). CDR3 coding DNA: TGTGCCAGCAGCTTATCGATTAGCGGGGGGAGGTTGGATGAGCAGTTCTTC. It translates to CASSLSISGGRLDEQFF.

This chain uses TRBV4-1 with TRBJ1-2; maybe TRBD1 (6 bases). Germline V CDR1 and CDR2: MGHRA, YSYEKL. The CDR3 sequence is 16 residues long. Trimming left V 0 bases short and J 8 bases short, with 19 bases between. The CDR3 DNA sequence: TGCGCCAGCAGCCAAGAGGGATTAACGACAGGTCTAGGCTACACCTTC. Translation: CASSQEGLTTGLGYTF.

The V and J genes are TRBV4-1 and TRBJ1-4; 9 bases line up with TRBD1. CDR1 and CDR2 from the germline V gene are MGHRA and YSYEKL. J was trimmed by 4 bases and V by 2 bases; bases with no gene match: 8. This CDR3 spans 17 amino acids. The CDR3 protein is CASSQPYRGHLNEKLFF. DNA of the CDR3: TGCGCCAGCAGCCAACCTTACAGGGGGCATCTTAATGAAAAACTGTTTTTT.

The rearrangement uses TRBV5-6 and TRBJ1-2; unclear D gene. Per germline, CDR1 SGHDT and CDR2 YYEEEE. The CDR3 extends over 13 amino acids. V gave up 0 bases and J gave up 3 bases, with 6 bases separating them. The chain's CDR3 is CASSLDTYYGYTF. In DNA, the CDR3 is TGTGCCAGCAGCTTGGACACCTACTATGGCTACACCTTC.

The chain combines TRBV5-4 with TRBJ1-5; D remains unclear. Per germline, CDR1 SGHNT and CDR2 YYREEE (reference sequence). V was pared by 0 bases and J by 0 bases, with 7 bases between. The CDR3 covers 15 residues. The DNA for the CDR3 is TGTGCCAGCAGCTTGGCCAGGAATAGCAATCAGCCCCAGCATTTT. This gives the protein CASSLARNSNQPQHF.

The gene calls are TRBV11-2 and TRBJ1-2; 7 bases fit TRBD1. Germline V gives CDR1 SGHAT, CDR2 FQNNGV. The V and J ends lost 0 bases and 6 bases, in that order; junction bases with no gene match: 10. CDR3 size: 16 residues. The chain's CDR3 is CASSLESLRDRDGYTF. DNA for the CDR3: TGTGCCAGCAGCTTAGAGAGTCTAAGGGACAGAGATGGCTACACCTTC. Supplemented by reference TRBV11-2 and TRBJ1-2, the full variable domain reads EAGVAQSPRYKIIEKRQSVAFWCNPISGHATLYWYQQILGQGPKLLIQFQNNGVVDDSQLPKDRFSAERLKGVDSTLKIQPAKLEDSAVYLCASSLESLRDRDGYTFGSGTRLTVV.

The CDR3 loop reads CASSSTSGTFYEQYF. The CDR3 DNA is TGTGCCAGCAGTTCGACTAGCGGAACTTTCTACGAGCAGTACTTC. The chain links TRBV11-2 to TRBJ2-7, with TRBD2 identical over 9 bases. The CDR3 contains 15 residues. V shed 6 bases and J 3 bases; nucleotides not matched to a gene: 9. Germline CDR1 SGHAT, CDR2 FQNNGV.

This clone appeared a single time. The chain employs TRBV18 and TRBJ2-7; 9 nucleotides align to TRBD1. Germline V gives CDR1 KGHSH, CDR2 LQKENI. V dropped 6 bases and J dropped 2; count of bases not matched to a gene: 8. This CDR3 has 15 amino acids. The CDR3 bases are TGTGCCAGCTCCCCAGGGACAGGGCGTACCTACGAGCAGTACTTC. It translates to CASSPGTGRTYEQYF.